The clone carrying this TCR beta chain was detected a few times. Measured with immunoSEQ multiplex PCR; TCRdb has only the in-frame clones, and not every one. The sample records 110,000 to 150,000 clones, around 79% being singletons. The entry originates in a study of blood T cell repertoires in COVID-19. Study as a whole: Sources were T cells, B-cell-depleted T cells, or PBMCs; the material itself was cDNA or gDNA.

Losses at the gene ends were 8 bases for V and 2 bases for J; bases not matched to a gene: 9. CDR3 length: 14 residues. Germline CDR1 is SQVTM and CDR2 is ANQGSEA. The material sequenced was peripheral blood. This TCR was sampled from a woman aged 70-85 years with COVID-19, enrolled during active disease. This rearrangement joins TRBV29-1 to TRBJ2-3; 8 nucleotides match TRBD2. CDR3 nucleotide sequence: TGCAGCTCCGGGGGGGCCCTTCACACAGATACGCAGTATTTT. This sequence encodes CSSGGALHTDTQYF.